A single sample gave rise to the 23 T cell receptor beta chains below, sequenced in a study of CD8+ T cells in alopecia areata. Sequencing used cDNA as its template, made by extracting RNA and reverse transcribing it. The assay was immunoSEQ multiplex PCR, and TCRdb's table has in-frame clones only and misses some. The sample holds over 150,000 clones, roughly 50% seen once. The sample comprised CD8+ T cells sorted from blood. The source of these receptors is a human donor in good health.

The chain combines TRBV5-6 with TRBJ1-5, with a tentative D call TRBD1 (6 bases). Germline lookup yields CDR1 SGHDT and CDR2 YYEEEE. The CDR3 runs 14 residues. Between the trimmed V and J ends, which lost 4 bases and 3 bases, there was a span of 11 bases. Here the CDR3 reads CASSQGQYNQPQHF. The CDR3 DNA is TGTGCCAGCAGCCAGGGACAATACAATCAGCCCCAGCATTTT. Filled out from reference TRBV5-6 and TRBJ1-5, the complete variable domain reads DAGVTQSPTHLIKTRGQQVTLRCSPKSGHDTVSWYQQALGQGPQFIFQYYEEEERQRGNFPDRFSGHQFPNYSSELNVNALLLGDSALYLCASSQGQYNQPQHFGDGTRLSIL.

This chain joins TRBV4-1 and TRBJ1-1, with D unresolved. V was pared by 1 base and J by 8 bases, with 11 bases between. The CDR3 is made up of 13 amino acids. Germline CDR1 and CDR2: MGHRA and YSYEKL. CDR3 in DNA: TGCGCCAGCAGCCAAGTTAACGGCGTGGAAGCTTTCTTT. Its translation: CASSQVNGVEAFF.

CDR3 DNA: TGCAGCGTTGAAGGGGCCCTTACTGGGAGGGGCTACACCTTC. This translates into CSVEGALTGRGYTF. This sequence joins TRBV29-1 and TRBJ1-2; D gene ambiguous. Germline assignment: CDR1 SQVTM and CDR2 ANQGSEA. The V end lost 1 base, the J end lost 8 bases, and 17 bases lay between the germline ends. The CDR3 spans 14 residues.

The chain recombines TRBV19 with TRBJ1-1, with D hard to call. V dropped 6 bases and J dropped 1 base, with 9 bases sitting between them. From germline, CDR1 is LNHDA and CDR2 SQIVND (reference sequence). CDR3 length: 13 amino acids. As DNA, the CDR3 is TGTGCCAGTAGATGGGCAGAGAACACTGAAGCTTTCTTT. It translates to CASRWAENTEAFF.

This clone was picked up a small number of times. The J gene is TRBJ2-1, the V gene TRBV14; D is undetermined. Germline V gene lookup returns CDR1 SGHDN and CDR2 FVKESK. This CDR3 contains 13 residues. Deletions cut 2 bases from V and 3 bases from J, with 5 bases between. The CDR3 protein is CASSQFDYNEQFF. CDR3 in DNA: TGTGCCAGCAGCCAATTCGACTACAATGAGCAGTTCTTC.

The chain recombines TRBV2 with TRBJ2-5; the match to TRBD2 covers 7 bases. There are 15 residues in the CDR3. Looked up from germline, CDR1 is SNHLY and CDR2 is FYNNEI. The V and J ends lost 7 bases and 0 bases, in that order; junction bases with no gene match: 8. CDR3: CASMLTSRNQETQYF. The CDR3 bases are TGTGCCAGCATGTTGACTAGCCGCAACCAAGAGACCCAGTACTTC.

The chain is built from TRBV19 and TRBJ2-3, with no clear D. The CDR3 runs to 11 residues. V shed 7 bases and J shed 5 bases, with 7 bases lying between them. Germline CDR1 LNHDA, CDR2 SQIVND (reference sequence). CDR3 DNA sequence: TGTGCCAGTACGGTCGGAGATACGCAGTATTTT. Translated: CASTVGDTQYF. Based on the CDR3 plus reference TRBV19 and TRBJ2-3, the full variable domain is DGGITQSPKYLFRKEGQNVTLSCEQNLNHDAMYWYRQDPGQGLRLIYYSQIVNDFQKGDIAEGYSVSREKKESFPLTVTSAQKNPTAFYLCASTVGDTQYFGPGTRLTVL.

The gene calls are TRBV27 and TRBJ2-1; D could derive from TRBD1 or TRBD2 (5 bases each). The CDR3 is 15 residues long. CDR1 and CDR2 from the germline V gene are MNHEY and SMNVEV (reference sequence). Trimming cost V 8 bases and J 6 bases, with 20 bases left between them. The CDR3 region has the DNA TGTGCCAGCCGTCCATGGGGGAGTGATATCAATGAGCAGTTCTTC. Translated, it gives CASRPWGSDINEQFF.

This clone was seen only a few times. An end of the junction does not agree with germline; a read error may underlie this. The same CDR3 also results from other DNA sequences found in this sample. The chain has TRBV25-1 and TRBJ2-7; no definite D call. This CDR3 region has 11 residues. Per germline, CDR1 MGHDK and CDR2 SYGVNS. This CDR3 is CASSVSNEQYF. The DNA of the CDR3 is TGTGCCAGCAGTGTCTCCAACGAGCAGTACTTC.

The CDR3 sequence: CASSLGQGPDTQYF. DNA for the CDR3: TGTGCCAGCAGCTTGGGCCAGGGCCCAGATACGCAGTATTTT. The rearrangement uses TRBV7-9 and TRBJ2-3; D perhaps matches TRBD1 (5 bases). V lost 3 bases and J 4 bases, leaving 11 bases between the germline ends. CDR1 and CDR2 from the germline V gene are SEHNR and FQNEAQ (reference sequence). The CDR3 has 14 amino acids.

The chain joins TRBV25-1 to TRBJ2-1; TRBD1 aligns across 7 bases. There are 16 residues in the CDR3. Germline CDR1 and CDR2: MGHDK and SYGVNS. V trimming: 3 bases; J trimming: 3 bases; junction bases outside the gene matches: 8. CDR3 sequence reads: CASSDFRDSFYNEQFF. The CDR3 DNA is TGTGCCAGCAGTGACTTCCGGGACAGCTTCTACAATGAGCAGTTCTTC.

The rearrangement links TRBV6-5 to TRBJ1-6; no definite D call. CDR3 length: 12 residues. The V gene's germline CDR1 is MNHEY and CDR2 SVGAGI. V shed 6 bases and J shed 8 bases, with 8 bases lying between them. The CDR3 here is CASSSWDSPLHF. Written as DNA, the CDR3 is TGTGCCAGCAGCTCATGGGATTCACCCCTCCACTTT.

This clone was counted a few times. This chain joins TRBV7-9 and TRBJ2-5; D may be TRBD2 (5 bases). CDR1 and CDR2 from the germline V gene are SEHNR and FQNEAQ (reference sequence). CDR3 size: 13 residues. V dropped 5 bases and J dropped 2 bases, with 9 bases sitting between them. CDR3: CASSRREQETQYF. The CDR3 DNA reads TGTGCCAGCAGCCGTAGGGAGCAAGAGACCCAGTACTTC.

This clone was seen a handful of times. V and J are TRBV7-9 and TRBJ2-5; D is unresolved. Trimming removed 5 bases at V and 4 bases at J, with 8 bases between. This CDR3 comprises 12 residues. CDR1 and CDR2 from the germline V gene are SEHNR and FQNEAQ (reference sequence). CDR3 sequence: CASSPLGETQYF. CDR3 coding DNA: TGTGCCAGCAGCCCCCTTGGAGAGACCCAGTACTTC.

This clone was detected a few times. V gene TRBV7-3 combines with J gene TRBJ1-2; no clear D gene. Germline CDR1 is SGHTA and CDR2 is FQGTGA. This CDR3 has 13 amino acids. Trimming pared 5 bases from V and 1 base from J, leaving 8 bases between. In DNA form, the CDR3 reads TGTGCCAGCAGCCCGGGATTTAACTATGGCTACACCTTC. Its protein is CASSPGFNYGYTF. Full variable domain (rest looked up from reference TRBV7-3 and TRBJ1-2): GAGVSQTPSNKVTEKGKYVELRCDPISGHTALYWYRQSLGQGPEFLIYFQGTGAADDSGLPNDRFFAVRPEGSVSTLKIQRTERGDSAVYLCASSPGFNYGYTFGSGTRLTVV.

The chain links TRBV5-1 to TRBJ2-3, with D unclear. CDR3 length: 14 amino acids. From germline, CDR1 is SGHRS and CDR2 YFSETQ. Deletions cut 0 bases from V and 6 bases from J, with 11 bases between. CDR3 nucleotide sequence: TGCGCCAGCAGCTTGGAGCAGGTTGGGGATACGCAGTATTTT. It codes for CASSLEQVGDTQYF.

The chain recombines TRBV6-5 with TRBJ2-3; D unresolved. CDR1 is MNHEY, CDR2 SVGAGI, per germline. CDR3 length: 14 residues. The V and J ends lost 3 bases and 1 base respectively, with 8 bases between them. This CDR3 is CASSYSAGTDTQYF. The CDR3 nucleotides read TGTGCCAGCAGTTATTCTGCGGGCACAGATACGCAGTATTTT.

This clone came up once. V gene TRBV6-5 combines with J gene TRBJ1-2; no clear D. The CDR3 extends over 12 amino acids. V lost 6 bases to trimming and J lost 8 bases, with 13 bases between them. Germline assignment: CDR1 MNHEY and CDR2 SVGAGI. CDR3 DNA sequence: TGTGCCAGCAGCCCGACACGGATGGGCTACACCTTC. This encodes CASSPTRMGYTF.

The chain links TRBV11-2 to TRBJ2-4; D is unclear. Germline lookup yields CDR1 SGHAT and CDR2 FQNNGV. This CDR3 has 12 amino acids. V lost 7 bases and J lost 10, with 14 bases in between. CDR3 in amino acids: CASTYLDGIQYF. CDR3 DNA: TGTGCCAGCACCTACCTAGACGGGATTCAGTACTTC.

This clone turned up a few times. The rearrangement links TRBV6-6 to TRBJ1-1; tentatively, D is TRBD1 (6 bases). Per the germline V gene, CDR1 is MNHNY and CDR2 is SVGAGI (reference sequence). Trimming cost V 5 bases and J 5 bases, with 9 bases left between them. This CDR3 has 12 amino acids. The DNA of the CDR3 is TGTGCCAGCAGTCAAGGGGGAACTGAAGCTTTCTTT. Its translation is CASSQGGTEAFF.

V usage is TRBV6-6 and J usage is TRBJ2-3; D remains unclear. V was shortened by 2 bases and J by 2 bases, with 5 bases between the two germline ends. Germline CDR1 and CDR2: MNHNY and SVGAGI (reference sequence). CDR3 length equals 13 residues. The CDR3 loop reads CASSYRVTDTQYF. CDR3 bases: TGTGCCAGCAGTTACCGGGTCACAGATACGCAGTATTTT.

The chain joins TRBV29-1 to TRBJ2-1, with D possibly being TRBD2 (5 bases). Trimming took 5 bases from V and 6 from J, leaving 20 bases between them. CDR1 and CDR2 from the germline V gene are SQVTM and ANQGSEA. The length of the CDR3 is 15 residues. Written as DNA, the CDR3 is TGCAGCGTTTCCACTCTAGTCCTTCGGGGCAATGAGCAGTTCTTC. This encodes CSVSTLVLRGNEQFF.

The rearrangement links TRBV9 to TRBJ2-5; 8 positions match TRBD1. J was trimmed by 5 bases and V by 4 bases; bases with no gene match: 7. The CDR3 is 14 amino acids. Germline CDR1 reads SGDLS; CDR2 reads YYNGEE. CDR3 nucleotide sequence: TGTGCCAGCAGCAAGCAGGGGGCCGGGGAGACCCAGTACTTC. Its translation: CASSKQGAGETQYF.